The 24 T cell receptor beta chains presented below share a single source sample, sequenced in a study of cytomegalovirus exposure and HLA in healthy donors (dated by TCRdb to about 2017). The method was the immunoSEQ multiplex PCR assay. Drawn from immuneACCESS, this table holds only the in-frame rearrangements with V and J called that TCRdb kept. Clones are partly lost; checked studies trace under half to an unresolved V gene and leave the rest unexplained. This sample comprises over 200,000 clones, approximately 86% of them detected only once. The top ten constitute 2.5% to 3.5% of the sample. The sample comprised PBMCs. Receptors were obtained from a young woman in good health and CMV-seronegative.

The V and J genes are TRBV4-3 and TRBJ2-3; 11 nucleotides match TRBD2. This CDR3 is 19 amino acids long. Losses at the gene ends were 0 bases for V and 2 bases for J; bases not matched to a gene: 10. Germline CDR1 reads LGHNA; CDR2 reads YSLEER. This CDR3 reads CASSQDSHSTSGITDTQYF. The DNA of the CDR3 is TGCGCCAGCAGCCAAGATTCGCATTCGACTAGCGGGATCACAGATACGCAGTATTTT.

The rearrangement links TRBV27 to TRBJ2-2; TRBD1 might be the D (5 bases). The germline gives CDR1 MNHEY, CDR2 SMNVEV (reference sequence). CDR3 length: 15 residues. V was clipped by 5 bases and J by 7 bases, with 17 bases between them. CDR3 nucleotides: TGTGCCAGCAGTCCGGCCGATTGGGGCGGCGGGGAGCTGTTTTTT. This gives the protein CASSPADWGGGELFF.

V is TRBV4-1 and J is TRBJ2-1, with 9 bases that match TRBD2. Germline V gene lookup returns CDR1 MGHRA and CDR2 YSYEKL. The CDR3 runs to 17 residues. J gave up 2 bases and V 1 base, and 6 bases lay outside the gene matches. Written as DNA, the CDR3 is TGCGCCAGCAGCCAAGTCTTTCCTAGCGGGACCTACAATGAGCAGTTCTTC. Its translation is CASSQVFPSGTYNEQFF.

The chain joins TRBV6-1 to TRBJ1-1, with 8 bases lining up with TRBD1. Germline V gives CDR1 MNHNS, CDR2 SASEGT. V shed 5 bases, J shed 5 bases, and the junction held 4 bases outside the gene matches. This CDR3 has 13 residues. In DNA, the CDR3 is TGTGCCAGCAGTTCCAGGGGGCGGACTGAAGCTTTCTTT. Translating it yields CASSSRGRTEAFF.

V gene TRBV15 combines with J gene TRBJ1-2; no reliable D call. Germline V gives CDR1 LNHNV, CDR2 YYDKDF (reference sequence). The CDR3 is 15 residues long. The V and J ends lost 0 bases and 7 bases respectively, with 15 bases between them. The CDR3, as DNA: TGTGCCACCAGCAGAGATCTCGCGGAAGCTCGTGGCTACACCTTC. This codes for CATSRDLAEARGYTF.

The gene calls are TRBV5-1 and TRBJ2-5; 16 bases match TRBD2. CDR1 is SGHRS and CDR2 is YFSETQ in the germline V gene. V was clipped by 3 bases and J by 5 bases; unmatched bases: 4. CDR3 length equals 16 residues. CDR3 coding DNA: TGCGCCAGCAGCTCGGGACTAGCGGGAGGGCGGGAGACCCAGTACTTC. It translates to CASSSGLAGGRETQYF.

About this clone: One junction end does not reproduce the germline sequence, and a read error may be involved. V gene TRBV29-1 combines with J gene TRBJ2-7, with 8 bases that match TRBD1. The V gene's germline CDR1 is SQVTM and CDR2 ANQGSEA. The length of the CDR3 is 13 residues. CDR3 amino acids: CSARTGWSSEQYF. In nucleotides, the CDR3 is TGCAGCGCTCGGACAGGGTGGTCCTCCGAGCAGTACTTC.

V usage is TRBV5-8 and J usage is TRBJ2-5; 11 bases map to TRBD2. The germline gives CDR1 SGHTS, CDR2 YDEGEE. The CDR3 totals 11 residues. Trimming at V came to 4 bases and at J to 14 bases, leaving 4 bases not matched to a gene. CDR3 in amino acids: CASSTGLADYF. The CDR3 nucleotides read TGTGCCAGCAGCACGGGACTAGCGGATTACTTC.

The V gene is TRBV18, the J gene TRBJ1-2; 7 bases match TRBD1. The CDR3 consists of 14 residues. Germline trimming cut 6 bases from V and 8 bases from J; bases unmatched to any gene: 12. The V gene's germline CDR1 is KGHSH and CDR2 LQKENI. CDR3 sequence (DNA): TGTGCCAGCTCTCCGTCGACAGGGTGGGAGGGCTACACCTTC. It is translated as CASSPSTGWEGYTF.

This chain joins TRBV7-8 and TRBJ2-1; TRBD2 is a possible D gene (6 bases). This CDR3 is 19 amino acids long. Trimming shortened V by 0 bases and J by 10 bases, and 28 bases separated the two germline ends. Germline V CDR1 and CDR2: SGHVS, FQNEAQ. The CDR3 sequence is CASSLAVLDGGIQSAEQFF. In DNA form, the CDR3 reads TGTGCCAGCAGCTTAGCCGTACTCGATGGCGGGATTCAATCCGCGGAGCAGTTCTTC.

CDR3 loop: CASFWTSGGSSTDTQYF. CDR3 coding DNA: TGCGCCAGCTTCTGGACTAGCGGGGGTTCTAGCACAGATACGCAGTATTTT. V usage is TRBV5-1 and J usage is TRBJ2-3; 13 bases fit TRBD2. The CDR3 is 17 amino acids. V gave up 7 bases and J gave up 0 bases; unmatched junction bases: 8. Germline V CDR1 and CDR2: SGHRS, YFSETQ.

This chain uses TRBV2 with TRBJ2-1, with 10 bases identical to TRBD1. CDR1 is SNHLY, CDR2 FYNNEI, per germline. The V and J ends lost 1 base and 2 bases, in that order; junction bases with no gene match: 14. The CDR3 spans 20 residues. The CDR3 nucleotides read TGTGCCAGCAGTGAAGTGGCCGGGACAGGGGCGCCAGAAGCCTACAATGAGCAGTTCTTC. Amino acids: CASSEVAGTGAPEAYNEQFF.

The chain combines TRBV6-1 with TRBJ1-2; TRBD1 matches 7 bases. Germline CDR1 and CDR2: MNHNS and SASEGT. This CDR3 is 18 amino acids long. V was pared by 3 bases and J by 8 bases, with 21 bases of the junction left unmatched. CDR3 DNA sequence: TGTGCCAGCAGTGACCGGACAGGCCGGTGGCTACTAAGAGAAGGCTACACCTTC. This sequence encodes CASSDRTGRWLLREGYTF.

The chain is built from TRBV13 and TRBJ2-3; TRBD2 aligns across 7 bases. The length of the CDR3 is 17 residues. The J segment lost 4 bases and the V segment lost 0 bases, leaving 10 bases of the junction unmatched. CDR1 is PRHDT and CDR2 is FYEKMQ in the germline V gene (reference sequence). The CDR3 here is CASSLGPGLVFSDTQYF. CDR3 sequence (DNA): TGTGCCAGCAGCTTAGGCCCTGGACTAGTTTTTTCAGATACGCAGTATTTT.

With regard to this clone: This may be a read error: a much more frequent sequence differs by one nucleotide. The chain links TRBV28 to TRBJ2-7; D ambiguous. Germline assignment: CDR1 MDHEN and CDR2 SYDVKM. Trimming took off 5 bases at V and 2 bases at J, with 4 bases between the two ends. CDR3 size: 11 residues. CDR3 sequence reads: CASSPTYEQYF. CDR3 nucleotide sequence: TGTGCCAGCAGTCCTACCTACGAGCAGTACTTC.

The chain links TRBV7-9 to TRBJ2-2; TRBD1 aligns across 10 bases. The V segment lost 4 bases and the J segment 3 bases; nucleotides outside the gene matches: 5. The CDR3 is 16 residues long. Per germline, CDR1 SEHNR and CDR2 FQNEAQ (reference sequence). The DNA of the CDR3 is TGTGCCAGCAGCTACCGACAGGGGGCAGACACCGGGGAGCTGTTTTTT. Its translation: CASSYRQGADTGELFF.

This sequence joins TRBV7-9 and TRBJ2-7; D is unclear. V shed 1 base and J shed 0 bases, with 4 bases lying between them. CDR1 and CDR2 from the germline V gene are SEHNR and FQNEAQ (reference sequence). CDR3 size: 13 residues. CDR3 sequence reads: CASSLDLSYEQYF. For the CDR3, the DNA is TGTGCCAGCAGCTTAGATCTCTCCTACGAGCAGTACTTC.

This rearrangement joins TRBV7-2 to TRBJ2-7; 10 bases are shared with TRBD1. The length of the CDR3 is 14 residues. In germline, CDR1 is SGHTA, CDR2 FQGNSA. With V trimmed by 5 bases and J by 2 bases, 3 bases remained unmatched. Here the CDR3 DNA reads TGTGCCAGCAGCGCGACAGGGGGCCCCTACGAGCAGTACTTC. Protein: CASSATGGPYEQYF.

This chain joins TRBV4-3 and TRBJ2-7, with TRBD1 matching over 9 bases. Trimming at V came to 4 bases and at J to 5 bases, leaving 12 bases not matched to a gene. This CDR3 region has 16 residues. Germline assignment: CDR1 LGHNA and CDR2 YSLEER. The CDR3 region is CASSPEAGTGLNEQYF. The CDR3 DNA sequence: TGCGCCAGCAGCCCAGAAGCAGGGACAGGGCTGAACGAGCAGTACTTC.

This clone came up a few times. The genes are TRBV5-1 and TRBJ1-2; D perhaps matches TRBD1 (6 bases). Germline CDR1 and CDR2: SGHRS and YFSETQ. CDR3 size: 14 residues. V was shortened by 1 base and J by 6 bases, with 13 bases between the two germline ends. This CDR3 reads CASSLSSQGNGYTF. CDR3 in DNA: TGCGCCAGCAGCTTGAGCTCGCAGGGGAATGGCTACACCTTC.

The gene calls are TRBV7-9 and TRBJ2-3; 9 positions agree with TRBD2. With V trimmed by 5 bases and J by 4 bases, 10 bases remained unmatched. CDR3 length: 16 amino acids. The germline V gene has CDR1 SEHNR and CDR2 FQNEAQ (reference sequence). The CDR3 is CASSPHSGRRPDTQYF. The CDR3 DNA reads TGTGCCAGCAGCCCTCATAGCGGGAGAAGACCAGATACGCAGTATTTT.

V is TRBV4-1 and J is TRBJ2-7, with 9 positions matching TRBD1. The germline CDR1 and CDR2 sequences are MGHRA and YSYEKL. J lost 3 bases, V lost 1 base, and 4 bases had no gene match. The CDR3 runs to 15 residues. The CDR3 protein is CASSQGDRAFYEQYF. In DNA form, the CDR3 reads TGCGCCAGCAGCCAAGGGGACAGGGCATTCTACGAGCAGTACTTC.

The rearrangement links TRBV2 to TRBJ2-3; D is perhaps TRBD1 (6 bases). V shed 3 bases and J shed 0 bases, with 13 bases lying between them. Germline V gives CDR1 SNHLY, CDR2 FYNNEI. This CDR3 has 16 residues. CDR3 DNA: TGTGCCAGCAGTGATCCAGGGGCCTCTAGCACAGATACGCAGTATTTT. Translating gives CASSDPGASSTDTQYF.

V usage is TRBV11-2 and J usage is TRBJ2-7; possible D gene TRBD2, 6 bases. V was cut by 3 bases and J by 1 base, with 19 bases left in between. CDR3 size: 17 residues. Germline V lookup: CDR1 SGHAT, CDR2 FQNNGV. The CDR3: CASSFQTYNLASYEQYF. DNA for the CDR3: TGTGCCAGCAGCTTCCAGACCTATAATCTAGCGTCCTACGAGCAGTACTTC.